The 18 T cell receptor beta chains listed next were all sequenced from one sample in a study of blood T cell repertoires in COVID-19. The protocol was immunoSEQ multiplex PCR, while the TCRdb copy is restricted to in-frame clones and leaves out a portion. The sample includes over 150,000 clones, 65% to 90% of them seen just once. The sequenced material came from peripheral blood. These receptors were collected from an older woman with COVID-19, enrolled during active disease.

CDR3 protein: CASSLDPGTGELFF. The CDR3 coding sequence is TGCGCCAGCAGCTTGGACCCAGGCACCGGGGAGCTGTTTTTT. This chain connects TRBV5-1 to TRBJ2-2, with D hard to call. CDR1 SGHRS and CDR2 YFSETQ come from the germline V gene. Trimming took off 0 bases at V and 4 bases at J, with 7 bases between the two ends. This CDR3 region has 14 residues.

V gene TRBV3-1 (or the pseudogene TRBV3-2) combines with J gene TRBJ1-2; a weak D match, TRBD1 (5 bases). The CDR3 runs 18 residues. V lost 0 bases and J lost 4, with 21 bases in between. From germline, CDR1 is LGHDT and CDR2 YNNKEL (reference sequence). The CDR3 loop reads CASSQDRRRQQATYGYTF. The CDR3 DNA is TGTGCCAGCAGCCAAGATCGCAGGCGACAGCAAGCTACCTATGGCTACACCTTC.

This clone occurred once. This chain joins TRBV7-3 and TRBJ1-2; D might be TRBD1 (5 bases). The V gene lost 0 bases and the J gene lost 8 bases, with 13 bases spanning the gap. Germline CDR1 SGHTA, CDR2 FQGTGA. The CDR3 contains 14 residues. The CDR3 loop is CASSLTQGSQGYTF. CDR3 DNA: TGTGCCAGCAGCTTAACCCAGGGATCGCAAGGCTACACCTTC.

V and J are TRBV5-1 and TRBJ2-7, with D perhaps TRBD1 (5 bases). The CDR3 sequence is 13 residues long. Trimming stripped 4 bases from V and 2 bases from J, with 10 bases between. The germline V gene has CDR1 SGHRS and CDR2 YFSETQ. The DNA for the CDR3 is TGCGCCAGCAGCACTGACAGCACCTACGAGCAGTACTTC. It is translated as CASSTDSTYEQYF.

The CDR3 DNA follows: TGCGCCAGCAGCCTACGACAGGTCATGAACACTGAAGCTTTCTTT. Protein sequence: CASSLRQVMNTEAFF. V gene TRBV4-1 combines with J gene TRBJ1-1; D may be TRBD1 (6 bases). The CDR3 length is 15 residues. V was pared by 4 bases and J by 0 bases, with 12 bases between. Germline V gene lookup returns CDR1 MGHRA and CDR2 YSYEKL.

V gene TRBV18 combines with J gene TRBJ1-4; 10 bases align to TRBD1. With V trimmed by 2 bases and J by 8 bases, 8 bases remained unmatched. Germline values: CDR1 KGHSH, CDR2 LQKENI. The CDR3 is 16 residues long. CDR3 in amino acids: CASSPAGTGEAEKLFF. The DNA for the CDR3 is TGTGCCAGCTCACCAGCTGGGACAGGGGAGGCGGAAAAACTGTTTTTT.

This sequence joins TRBV6-5 and TRBJ2-5, with D possibly being TRBD1 (5 bases). Germline V gene sequence: CDR1 MNHEY, CDR2 SVGAGI. The V gene lost 4 bases and the J gene lost 5 bases, with 17 bases spanning the gap. CDR3 length equals 15 residues. The CDR3, as DNA: TGTGCCAGCAGTTTCGGTGAAGGGGTTAGGGAGACCCAGTACTTC. Translation: CASSFGEGVRETQYF.

The V call is TRBV12-3 or TRBV12-4, the J call TRBJ1-2; 7 nucleotides line up with TRBD1. Trimming at V came to 4 bases and at J to 6 bases, leaving 5 bases not matched to a gene. CDR3 length: 13 residues. CDR3 protein: CASSWATGNGYTF. The CDR3 DNA is TGTGCCAGCAGTTGGGCGACAGGGAATGGCTACACCTTC.

V is TRBV11-1 and J is TRBJ2-6, with D possibly being TRBD2 (5 bases). The length of the CDR3 is 16 residues. Germline V CDR1 and CDR2: SGHAT, FQDESV (reference sequence). V was clipped by 1 base and J by 0 bases, with 7 bases between them. The CDR3: CASSLVGGSGANVLTF. CDR3 DNA sequence: TGTGCCAGCAGCTTAGTCGGAGGCTCTGGGGCCAACGTCCTGACTTTC.

This clone was observed a handful of times. The V gene is TRBV28, the J gene TRBJ2-1; 11 nucleotides line up with TRBD2. This CDR3 is built from 14 residues. V gave up 6 bases and J gave up 7 bases; unmatched junction bases: 5. CDR1 is MDHEN, CDR2 SYDVKM, per germline. The CDR3 spells CASRTSGGGNEQFF. CDR3 DNA: TGTGCCAGCAGAACTAGCGGGGGAGGTAATGAGCAGTTCTTC.

The rearrangement uses TRBV5-1 and TRBJ2-1, with TRBD2 identical over 14 bases. The germline CDR1 and CDR2 sequences are SGHRS and YFSETQ. The CDR3 is made up of 14 amino acids. Trimming cost V 7 bases and J 7 bases; bases outside gene matches: 4. The CDR3 region is CASGLAGGGNEQFF. The DNA of the CDR3 is TGCGCCAGCGGACTAGCGGGAGGCGGGAATGAGCAGTTCTTC.

The CDR3 is CASSSQGARAEAFF. For the CDR3, the DNA is TGCGCCAGCAGCTCACAGGGGGCGCGCGCTGAAGCTTTCTTT. The chain combines TRBV5-1 with TRBJ1-1, with 9 bases lining up with TRBD1. Germline trimming cut 3 bases from V and 6 bases from J; bases unmatched to any gene: 6. Germline V CDR1 and CDR2: SGHRS, YFSETQ. The CDR3 covers 14 residues.

The rearrangement uses TRBV5-6 and TRBJ1-4, with D unresolved. This CDR3 is built from 13 residues. The V gene's germline CDR1 is SGHDT and CDR2 YYEEEE. Trimming took off 6 bases at V and 8 bases at J, with 14 bases between the two ends. The CDR3 bases are TGTGCCAGCACCATACGACCGACAGAAAAACTGTTTTTT. Translation: CASTIRPTEKLFF.

This clone was counted a single time. The chain carries TRBV6-5 and TRBJ1-5; D gene uncertain. The CDR3 loop spans 13 amino acids. With 6 bases removed from V and 3 bases from J, the gap between germline ends came to 9 bases. Germline CDR1 reads MNHEY; CDR2 reads SVGAGI. CDR3 amino acids: CASRGSNNQPQHF. The CDR3 DNA reads as TGTGCCAGCAGGGGCAGTAACAATCAGCCCCAGCATTTT.

The chain carries TRBV27 and TRBJ1-6; no reliable D call. Trimming took off 3 bases at V and 0 bases at J, with 9 bases between the two ends. CDR1 is MNHEY and CDR2 is SMNVEV in the germline V gene (reference sequence). CDR3 length equals 16 residues. The CDR3 is CASSFSRSSYNSPLHF. CDR3 sequence (DNA): TGTGCCAGCAGTTTTAGTCGGAGCTCCTATAATTCACCCCTCCACTTT.

The V call is TRBV6-5, the J call TRBJ2-2, with 7 bases fitting TRBD2. V was clipped by 0 bases and J by 9 bases; unmatched bases: 10. Germline V gene data show CDR1 as MNHEY and CDR2 as SVGAGI. This CDR3 is built from 16 residues. The CDR3 DNA sequence: TGTGCCAGCAGTTACTCCAGGACTAGTGTTAACAGGGAGCTGTTTTTT. Protein: CASSYSRTSVNRELFF.

V gene TRBV30 combines with J gene TRBJ1-1; D gene ambiguous. This CDR3 region has 13 residues. V lost 4 bases and J 0 bases, leaving 9 bases between the germline ends. Germline V gene lookup returns CDR1 GTSNPN and CDR2 SVGIG (reference sequence). DNA of the CDR3: TGTGCCTGGATACAGTCTCTGAACACTGAAGCTTTCTTT. Translating it yields CAWIQSLNTEAFF.

J is TRBJ2-3 and V is TRBV18; D is possibly TRBD2 (6 bases). V was trimmed by 4 bases and J by 2 bases, leaving 10 bases between them. This CDR3 spans 14 amino acids. Germline V gene lookup returns CDR1 KGHSH and CDR2 LQKENI. The CDR3 DNA sequence: TGTGCCAGCTCACGCCGGGAGAACACAGATACGCAGTATTTT. The encoded protein is CASSRRENTDTQYF.